Sequencing of this TCR beta chain was carried out in a study of T cell repertoires in cytomegalovirus infection. Regarding the study as a whole: Within the response measured ex vivo, HLA-C-restricted CMV-specific TCR beta clonotypes were dominant.

TCRdb re-called the reads with MiXCR, one entry per CDR3 protein. This table has 200,000 to 300,000 distinct CDR3 sequences, around 6.4% appearing once. This clonotype has ten or more counts. The antigen remains unidentified. V gave up 6 bases and J gave up 2 bases; unmatched junction bases: 13. The germline gives CDR1 DFQATT, CDR2 SNEGSKA (reference sequence). This CDR3 has 17 residues. This clonotype originated in a human donor in good health (CMV status not recorded). Some clones in this sample may be carry-over from other donors' samples. The gene calls are TRBV20-1 and TRBJ2-3, with 11 bases aligning to TRBD2. Sequencing used PBMCs. CDR3: CSAQPGLAEAYTDTQYF. CDR3 in DNA: TGCAGTGCGCAGCCGGGACTAGCGGAAGCCTACACAGATACGCAGTATTTT.